Presented here are 26 T cell receptor beta chains from one specimen sequenced in a study of T-cell memory formation after mild COVID-19. TCRdb re-called the 5' RACE reads through MiXCR, storing one row per CDR3 protein. The sample yields 250,000 to 350,000 distinct CDR3 sequences, more than 15% seen once. Sequenced material: PBMCs or a T cell subset sorted from them (not recorded which). The receptors derive from a man younger than 35 who had mild COVID-19 (a few samples of this study predate the infection). Cell type and time point are not known.

V and J are TRBV7-9 and TRBJ1-1; 10 bases fit TRBD1. V was pared by 8 bases and J by 2 bases, with 11 bases of the junction left unmatched. CDR3 length: 16 amino acids. CDR1 SEHNR and CDR2 FQNEAQ come from the germline V gene (reference sequence). The CDR3 sequence: CASPPSGTGENTEAFF. CDR3 coding DNA: TGTGCCAGCCCCCCGTCCGGGACAGGGGAAAACACTGAAGCTTTCTTT. Full variable domain (missing parts from reference TRBV7-9 and TRBJ1-1): DTGVSQNPRHKITKRGQNVTFRCDPISEHNRLYWYRQTLGQGPEFLTYFQNEAQLEKSRLLSDRFSAERPKGSFSTLEIQRTEQGDSAMYLCASPPSGTGENTEAFFGQGTRLTVV.

This clonotype was observed at least ten times. V gene TRBV14 combines with J gene TRBJ2-1; 8 bases match TRBD2. Looked up from germline, CDR1 is SGHDN and CDR2 is FVKESK. This CDR3 is 17 amino acids long. The V and J ends lost 6 bases and 5 bases, in that order; junction bases with no gene match: 15. This chain's CDR3 is CASSYITGGRYNNEQFF. Here the CDR3 DNA reads TGTGCCAGCAGTTACATCACGGGGGGGCGATACAACAATGAGCAGTTCTTC.

The chain has TRBV5-4 and TRBJ2-5, with D perhaps matching TRBD1 or TRBD2 (5 bases each). The V gene lost 3 bases and the J gene lost 3 bases, with 12 bases spanning the gap. This CDR3 spans 14 amino acids. Germline loops: CDR1 SGHNT, CDR2 YYREEE (reference sequence). Written as DNA, the CDR3 is TGTGCCAGCAGCTCGGGACCGGCGGAAGAGACCCAGTACTTC. Translating it yields CASSSGPAEETQYF.

This clonotype was observed many times. This chain joins TRBV4-2 and TRBJ2-4; TRBD2 might be the D (5 bases). V was clipped by 1 base and J by 8 bases, with 15 bases between them. Germline-derived CDR1 and CDR2 are LGHNA and YNFKEQ. This CDR3 contains 15 residues. The CDR3, as DNA: TGTGCCAGCAGCCAAGCACCCGGGGTCTACGACATTCAGTACTTC. Residues: CASSQAPGVYDIQYF.

In its sample, this clonotype was seen a few times. The rearrangement joins TRBV5-1 to TRBJ2-3; no clear D. Germline CDR1 SGHRS, CDR2 YFSETQ. Trimming pared 5 bases from V and 4 bases from J, leaving 17 bases between. The CDR3 consists of 15 residues. CDR3: CASRSGHSTPDTQYF. CDR3 coding DNA: TGCGCCAGCAGGTCCGGTCACTCAACCCCAGATACGCAGTATTTT. Variable domain in full (rest from reference TRBV5-1 and TRBJ2-3): KAGVTQTPRYLIKTRGQQVTLSCSPISGHRSVSWYQQTPGQGLQFLFEYFSETQRNKGNFPGRFSGRQFSNSRSEMNVSTLELGDSALYLCASRSGHSTPDTQYFGPGTRLTVL.

This clonotype was seen more than once but under ten times. V usage is TRBV4-1 and J usage is TRBJ1-6; TRBD1 matches 8 bases. V lost 4 bases to trimming and J lost 7 bases; unmatched junction nucleotides: 9. The CDR3 has 16 residues. Germline CDR1 MGHRA, CDR2 YSYEKL. CDR3 in DNA: TGCGCCAGCAGCCTCCGGACAGGGACCCTCAATTCACCCCTCCACTTT. It specifies CASSLRTGTLNSPLHF.

This clonotype was counted a few times. The chain couples TRBV20-1 to TRBJ1-1; D is ambiguous. Between the trimmed V and J ends, which lost 6 bases and 1 base, there was a span of 12 bases. CDR1 and CDR2 from the germline V gene are DFQATT and SNEGSKA (reference sequence). The CDR3 contains 13 residues. The CDR3 loop reads CSALVLPNTEAFF. The CDR3 DNA follows: TGCAGTGCGTTGGTCCTACCGAACACTGAAGCTTTCTTT.

In its sample, this clonotype was seen many times. The rearrangement links TRBV6-5 to TRBJ2-1; possible D gene TRBD2, 5 bases. Germline CDR1 reads MNHEY; CDR2 reads SVGAGI. The CDR3 spans 13 residues. V lost 6 bases, J lost 0 bases, and 6 bases lay in between. CDR3 loop: CASSTSSYNEQFF. DNA of the CDR3: TGTGCCAGCAGCACTAGCTCCTACAATGAGCAGTTCTTC.

The rearrangement uses TRBV28 and TRBJ1-2; 7 bases agree with TRBD1. The V segment lost 4 bases and the J segment 5 bases; nucleotides outside the gene matches: 7. In germline, CDR1 is MDHEN, CDR2 SYDVKM. The length of the CDR3 is 14 residues. Here the CDR3 DNA reads TGTGCCAGCAGTTCGGGGCAGACAGGGTATGGCTACACCTTC. It translates to CASSSGQTGYGYTF.

V gene TRBV14 combines with J gene TRBJ2-5, with TRBD2 as a possible D gene (5 bases). The CDR3 runs 18 residues. CDR1 SGHDN and CDR2 FVKESK come from the germline V gene. V was cut by 0 bases and J by 0 bases, with 17 bases left in between. The DNA of the CDR3 is TGTGCCAGCAGCCAAGATATCCAGGAGAGGGTATACCAAGAGACCCAGTACTTC. Protein: CASSQDIQERVYQETQYF.

A few counts support this clonotype. The V gene is TRBV7-3, the J gene TRBJ1-1; D gene uncertain. This CDR3 comprises 15 residues. In germline, CDR1 is SGHTA, CDR2 FQGTGA. V lost 5 bases and J lost 5, with 18 bases in between. The CDR3 nucleotides read TGTGCCAGCAGCGAAACACCCGGGAAGGAAACTGAAGCTTTCTTT. Its protein is CASSETPGKETEAFF.

This clonotype was picked up many times. The V gene is TRBV7-6, the J gene TRBJ2-5; TRBD1 agrees at 12 bases. The CDR3 is 17 amino acids. Germline loops: CDR1 SGHVS, CDR2 FNYEAQ. With 2 bases clipped from V and 4 bases from J, the junction kept 8 bases outside the gene matches. CDR3 amino acids: CASSLMGQGASVETQYF. The CDR3 DNA sequence: TGTGCCAGCAGCTTAATGGGACAGGGGGCGTCTGTAGAGACCCAGTACTTC.

V gene TRBV10-1 combines with J gene TRBJ2-3; D ambiguous. V gave up 1 base and J gave up 1 base, with 9 bases separating them. The CDR3 has 15 amino acids. Germline V gene data show CDR1 as WNHNN and CDR2 as SYGVQD (reference sequence). The DNA of the CDR3 is TGCGCCAGCAGTGAGTGGGCAGCCGGCACAGATACGCAGTATTTT. Translated, it gives CASSEWAAGTDTQYF.

This sequence joins TRBV4-1 and TRBJ1-2, with a weak D call TRBD1 (5 bases). The germline CDR1 and CDR2 sequences are MGHRA and YSYEKL. CDR3 length: 12 residues. Trimming removed 4 bases from V and 8 bases from J, with 11 bases in between. DNA of the CDR3: TGCGCCAGCAGCCGGGACGGCAGCGGCTACACCTTC. This translates into CASSRDGSGYTF.

This clonotype has more than one count but fewer than ten. The chain links TRBV4-3 to TRBJ2-7, with unresolved D. The germline gives CDR1 LGHNA, CDR2 YSLEER. The V end lost 0 bases, the J end lost 4 bases, and 13 bases lay between the germline ends. The CDR3 length is 15 residues. The CDR3 loop reads CASSQEEWRGYEQYF. The CDR3 bases are TGCGCCAGCAGCCAAGAAGAGTGGCGTGGGTACGAGCAGTACTTC.

The chain combines TRBV27 with TRBJ2-5, with TRBD2 identical over 7 bases. J was trimmed by 3 bases and V by 1 base; bases with no gene match: 8. The CDR3 sequence is 16 residues long. CDR1 is MNHEY, CDR2 SMNVEV, per germline (reference sequence). CDR3 protein: CASSLWGGGAKETQYF. DNA for the CDR3: TGTGCCAGCAGTTTATGGGGCGGGGGAGCTAAAGAGACCCAGTACTTC.

This clonotype was counted only a few times. This chain uses TRBV5-1 with TRBJ1-6; no clear D. The V end was cut by 4 bases, the J end by 5 bases, with 7 bases between. CDR1 is SGHRS and CDR2 is YFSETQ in the germline V gene. The CDR3 has 13 amino acids. CDR3 nucleotides: TGCGCCAGCAGCACAGACGATAATTCACCCCTCCACTTT. This translates into CASSTDDNSPLHF.

The chain uses TRBV2 and TRBJ2-2, with D maybe TRBD2 (6 bases). Germline CDR1 reads SNHLY; CDR2 reads FYNNEI. V lost 6 bases and J lost 5, with 13 bases in between. This CDR3 spans 14 amino acids. The CDR3 loop reads CASSPNGGTGELFF. The CDR3 nucleotides read TGTGCCAGCAGCCCTAATGGGGGGACCGGGGAGCTGTTTTTT. Full variable domain (rest looked up from reference TRBV2 and TRBJ2-2): EPEVTQTPSHQVTQMGQEVILRCVPISNHLYFYWYRQILGQKVEFLVSFYNNEISEKSEIFDDQFSVERPDGSNFTLKIRSTKLEDSAMYFCASSPNGGTGELFFGEGSRLTVL.

This clonotype occurred a few times. The V call is TRBV15, the J call TRBJ1-2; no clear D. The V end lost 0 bases, the J end lost 3 bases, and 8 bases lay between the germline ends. CDR1 is LNHNV, CDR2 YYDKDF, per germline (reference sequence). The CDR3 covers 14 residues. CDR3 residues: CATSREGKDYGYTF. CDR3 nucleotides: TGTGCCACCAGCAGAGAGGGGAAGGACTATGGCTACACCTTC.

This clonotype has just a few counts. The rearrangement links TRBV7-9 to TRBJ2-5; 12 bases line up with TRBD1. This CDR3 has 16 amino acids. J gave up 5 bases and V 5 bases, and 9 bases lay outside the gene matches. Per germline, CDR1 SEHNR and CDR2 FQNEAQ (reference sequence). CDR3: CASSPRGQGAIETQYF. CDR3 in DNA: TGTGCCAGCAGCCCCCGGGGACAGGGGGCAATCGAGACCCAGTACTTC.

This clonotype was observed at least ten times. V gene TRBV7-2 combines with J gene TRBJ1-1; 8 bases map to TRBD1. The CDR3 covers 14 residues. CDR1 is SGHTA, CDR2 FQGNSA, per germline. Trimming at V came to 2 bases and at J to 4 bases, leaving 3 bases not matched to a gene. The CDR3 reads CASSLRQGTTEAFF. The CDR3 bases are TGTGCCAGCAGCTTAAGACAGGGGACCACTGAAGCTTTCTTT.

This clonotype showed up just a few times. This rearrangement joins TRBV7-2 to TRBJ1-4; D ambiguous. Germline V gene sequence: CDR1 SGHTA, CDR2 FQGNSA. This CDR3 contains 15 residues. V lost 5 bases and J lost 5, with 15 bases in between. As DNA, the CDR3 is TGTGCCAGCAGCACCAGCAGGAGTGGGAATGAAAAACTGTTTTTT. Translated: CASSTSRSGNEKLFF. Full variable domain (rest looked up from reference TRBV7-2 and TRBJ1-4): GAGVSQSPSNKVTEKGKDVELRCDPISGHTALYWYRQSLGQGLEFLIYFQGNSAPDKSGLPSDRFSAERTGGSVSTLTIQRTQQEDSAVYLCASSTSRSGNEKLFFGSGTQLSVL.

This chain joins TRBV5-5 and TRBJ2-7; 8 bases align to TRBD1. There are 12 residues in the CDR3. V trimming: 3 bases; J trimming: 10 bases; junction bases outside the gene matches: 6. CDR1 and CDR2 (germline): SGHKS, YYEKEE (reference sequence). The CDR3 spells CASSWGQEGQYF. CDR3 in DNA: TGTGCCAGCAGCTGGGGACAGGAGGGACAGTACTTC.

The chain employs TRBV5-4 and TRBJ2-1; a weak D match, TRBD1 (7 bases). V lost 0 bases and J lost 7, with 17 bases in between. CDR3 size: 16 residues. Germline V gene lookup returns CDR1 SGHNT and CDR2 YYREEE (reference sequence). The CDR3 bases are TGTGCCAGCAGCTTGGGAGGCCAGGGGGGCCTTAATGAGCAGTTCTTC. Amino acids: CASSLGGQGGLNEQFF.

The V call is TRBV9, the J call TRBJ1-1; weak D call: TRBD1 (5 bases). The ends were cut back, 1 base at V and 4 bases at J, with 11 bases in the middle. The CDR3 loop spans 14 amino acids. Germline V lookup: CDR1 SGDLS, CDR2 YYNGEE. Here the CDR3 reads CASSVLSGGTEAFF. CDR3 nucleotides: TGTGCCAGCAGCGTATTATCGGGGGGCACTGAAGCTTTCTTT.

This clonotype has ten or more counts. The chain uses TRBV7-2 and TRBJ1-4; 7 nucleotides agree with TRBD1. V trimming: 6 bases; J trimming: 8 bases; junction bases outside the gene matches: 9. Looked up from germline, CDR1 is SGHTA and CDR2 is FQGNSA. The CDR3 is 14 amino acids. The CDR3 nucleotides are TGTGCCAGCAGTTACAGGGGTTTGGACGAAAAACTGTTTTTT. This codes for CASSYRGLDEKLFF.